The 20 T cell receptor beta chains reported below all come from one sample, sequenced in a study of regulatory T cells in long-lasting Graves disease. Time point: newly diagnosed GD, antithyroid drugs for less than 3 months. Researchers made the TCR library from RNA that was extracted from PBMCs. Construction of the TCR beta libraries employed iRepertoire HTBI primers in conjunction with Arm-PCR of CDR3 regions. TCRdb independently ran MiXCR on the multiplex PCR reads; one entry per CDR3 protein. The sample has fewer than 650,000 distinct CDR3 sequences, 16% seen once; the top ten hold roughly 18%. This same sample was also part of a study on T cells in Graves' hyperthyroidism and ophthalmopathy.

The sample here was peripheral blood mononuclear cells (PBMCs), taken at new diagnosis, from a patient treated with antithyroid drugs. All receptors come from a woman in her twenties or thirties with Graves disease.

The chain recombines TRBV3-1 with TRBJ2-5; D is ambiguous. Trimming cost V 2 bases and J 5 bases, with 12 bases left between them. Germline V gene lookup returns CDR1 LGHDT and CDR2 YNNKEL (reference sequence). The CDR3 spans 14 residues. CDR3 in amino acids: CASSQFSALETQYF. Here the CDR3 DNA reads TGTGCCAGCAGCCAATTCTCTGCCTTGGAGACCCAGTACTTC.

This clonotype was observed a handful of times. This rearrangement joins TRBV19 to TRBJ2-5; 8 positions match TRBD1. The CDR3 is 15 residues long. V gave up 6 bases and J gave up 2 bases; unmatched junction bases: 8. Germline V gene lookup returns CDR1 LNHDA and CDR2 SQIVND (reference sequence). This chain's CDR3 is CASSGIGTGQETQYF. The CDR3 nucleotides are TGTGCCAGTAGCGGGATCGGGACAGGTCAAGAGACCCAGTACTTC. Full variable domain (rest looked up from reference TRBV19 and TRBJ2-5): DGGITQSPKYLFRKEGQNVTLSCEQNLNHDAMYWYRQDPGQGLRLIYYSQIVNDFQKGDIAEGYSVSREKKESFPLTVTSAQKNPTAFYLCASSGIGTGQETQYFGPGTRLLVL.

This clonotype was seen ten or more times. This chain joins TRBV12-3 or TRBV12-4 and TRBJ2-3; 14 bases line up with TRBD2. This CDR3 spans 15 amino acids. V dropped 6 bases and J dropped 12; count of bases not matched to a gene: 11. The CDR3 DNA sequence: TGTGCCAGCAGGAACACCGGGACTAGCGGGAGAAATCAGTATTTT. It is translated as CASRNTGTSGRNQYF.

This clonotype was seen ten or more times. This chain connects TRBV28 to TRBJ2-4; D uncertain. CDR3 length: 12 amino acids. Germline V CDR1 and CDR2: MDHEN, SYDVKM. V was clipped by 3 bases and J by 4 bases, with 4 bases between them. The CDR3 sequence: CASSFRKNIQYF. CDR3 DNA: TGTGCCAGCAGTTTCAGGAAAAACATTCAGTACTTC.

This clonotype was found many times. The CDR3 DNA sequence: TGCAGTGCTAGAGTTGGGGGGGGGGGCAATGAGCAGTTCTTC. Encoded protein: CSARVGGGGNEQFF. This chain connects TRBV20-1 to TRBJ2-1; the match to TRBD2 covers 7 bases. In germline, CDR1 is DFQATT, CDR2 SNEGSKA (reference sequence). V trimming: 1 base; J trimming: 6 bases; junction bases outside the gene matches: 6. There are 14 residues in the CDR3.

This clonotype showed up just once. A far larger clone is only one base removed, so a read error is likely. The CDR3 spells CASSLPGQSEQYF. The DNA for the CDR3 is TGTGCCAGCAGCCTTCCGGGACAAAGCGAGCAGTACTTC. The chain has TRBV7-8 and TRBJ2-3; the D gene is possibly TRBD1 (6 bases). Near its end, the DNA agrees better with TRBJ2-7, so the J call may be wrong. CDR3 length: 13 residues. Germline V gene lookup returns CDR1 SGHVS and CDR2 FQNEAQ.

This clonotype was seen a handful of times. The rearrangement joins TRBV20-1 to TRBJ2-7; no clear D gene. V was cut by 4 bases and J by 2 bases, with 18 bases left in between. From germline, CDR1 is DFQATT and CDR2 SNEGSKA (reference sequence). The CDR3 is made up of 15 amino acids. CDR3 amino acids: CSATPGVVDTYEQYF. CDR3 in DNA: TGCAGTGCTACCCCCGGCGTAGTGGATACCTACGAGCAGTACTTC.

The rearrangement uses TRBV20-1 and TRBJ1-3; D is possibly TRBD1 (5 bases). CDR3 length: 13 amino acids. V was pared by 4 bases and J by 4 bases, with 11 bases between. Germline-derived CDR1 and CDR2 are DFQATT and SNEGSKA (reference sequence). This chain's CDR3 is CSATPQGGNTIYF. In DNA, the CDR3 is TGCAGTGCTACACCCCAGGGAGGAAACACCATATATTTT.

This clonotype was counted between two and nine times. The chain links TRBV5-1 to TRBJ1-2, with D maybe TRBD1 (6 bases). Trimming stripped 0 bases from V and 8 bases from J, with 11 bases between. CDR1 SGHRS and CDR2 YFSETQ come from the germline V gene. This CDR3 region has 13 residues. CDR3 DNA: TGCGCCAGCAGCTTGGAGGGGGTCGGCGGCTACACCTTC. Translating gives CASSLEGVGGYTF.

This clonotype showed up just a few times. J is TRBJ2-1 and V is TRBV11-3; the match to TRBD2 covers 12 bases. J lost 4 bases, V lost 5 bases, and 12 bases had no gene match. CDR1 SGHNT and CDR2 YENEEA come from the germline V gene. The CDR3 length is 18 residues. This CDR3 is CASSLRTGLAGTYNEQFF. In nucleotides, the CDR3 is TGTGCCAGCAGCCTAAGAACCGGACTAGCGGGGACTTACAATGAGCAGTTCTTC.

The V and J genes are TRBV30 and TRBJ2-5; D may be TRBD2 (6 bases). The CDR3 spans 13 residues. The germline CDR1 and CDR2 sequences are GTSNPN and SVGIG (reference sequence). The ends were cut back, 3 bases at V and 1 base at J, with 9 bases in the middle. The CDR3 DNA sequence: TGTGCCTGGAGGCGGGGCCTCCAAGAGACCCAGTACTTC. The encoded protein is CAWRRGLQETQYF.

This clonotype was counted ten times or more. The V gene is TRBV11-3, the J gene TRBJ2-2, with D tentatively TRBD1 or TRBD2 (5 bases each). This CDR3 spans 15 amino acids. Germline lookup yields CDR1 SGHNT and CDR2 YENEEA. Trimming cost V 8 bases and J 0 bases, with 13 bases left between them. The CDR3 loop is CASGKPGPNTGELFF. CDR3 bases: TGTGCCAGCGGGAAACCGGGGCCGAACACCGGGGAGCTGTTTTTT.

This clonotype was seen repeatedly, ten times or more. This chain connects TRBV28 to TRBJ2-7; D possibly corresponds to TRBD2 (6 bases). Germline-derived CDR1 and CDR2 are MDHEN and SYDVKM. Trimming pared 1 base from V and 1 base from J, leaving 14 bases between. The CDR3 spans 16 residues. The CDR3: CASSLSPGLGSYEQYF. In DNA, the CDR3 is TGTGCCAGCAGTTTATCCCCGGGACTGGGATCCTACGAGCAGTACTTC.

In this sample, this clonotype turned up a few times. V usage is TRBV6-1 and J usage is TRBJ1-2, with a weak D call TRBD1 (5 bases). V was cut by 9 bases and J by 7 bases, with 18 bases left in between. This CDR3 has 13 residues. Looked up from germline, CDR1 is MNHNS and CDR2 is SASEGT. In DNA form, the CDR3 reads TGTGCCAGTGAAACGGGGGTTTACCGTGGCTACACCTTC. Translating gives CASETGVYRGYTF.

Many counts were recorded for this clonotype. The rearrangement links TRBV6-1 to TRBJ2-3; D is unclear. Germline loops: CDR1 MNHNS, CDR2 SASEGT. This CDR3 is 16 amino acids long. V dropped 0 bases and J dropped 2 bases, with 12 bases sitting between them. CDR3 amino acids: CASSEALLGFTDTQYF. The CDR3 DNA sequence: TGTGCCAGCAGTGAAGCGTTGTTGGGCTTCACAGATACGCAGTATTTT.

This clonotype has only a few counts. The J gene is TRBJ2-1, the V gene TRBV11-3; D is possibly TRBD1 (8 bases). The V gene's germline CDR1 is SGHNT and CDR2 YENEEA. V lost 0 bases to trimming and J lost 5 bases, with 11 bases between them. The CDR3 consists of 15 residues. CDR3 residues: CASSLEQGGNNEQFF. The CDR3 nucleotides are TGTGCCAGCAGCTTAGAACAGGGGGGGAACAATGAGCAGTTCTTC.

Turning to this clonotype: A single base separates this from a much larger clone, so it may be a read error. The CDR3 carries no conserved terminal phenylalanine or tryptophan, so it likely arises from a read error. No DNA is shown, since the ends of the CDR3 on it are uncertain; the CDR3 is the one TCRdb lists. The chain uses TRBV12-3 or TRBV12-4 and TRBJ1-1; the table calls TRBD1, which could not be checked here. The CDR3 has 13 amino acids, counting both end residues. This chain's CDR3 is CASSSRGHDQTFC.

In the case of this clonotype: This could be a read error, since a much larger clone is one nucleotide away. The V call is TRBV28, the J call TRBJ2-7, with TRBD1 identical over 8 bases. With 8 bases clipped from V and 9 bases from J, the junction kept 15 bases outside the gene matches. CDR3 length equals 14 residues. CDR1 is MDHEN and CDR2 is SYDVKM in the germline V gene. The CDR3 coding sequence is TGTGCCAGCGATACCCCGGGACAGGTTGAGGGGCAGTACTTC. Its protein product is CASDTPGQVEGQYF.

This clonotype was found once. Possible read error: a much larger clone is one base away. In DNA form, the CDR3 reads TGTGCCACCGGGAGCTACCGGGACGGGGGCCTCGAGCAGTACTTC. Amino acid sequence: CATGSYRDGGLEQYF. V is TRBV2 and J is TRBJ2-7; either TRBD1 or TRBD2 may fit D (6 bases each). The CDR3 covers 15 residues. From germline, CDR1 is SNHLY and CDR2 FYNNEI. V was pared by 10 bases and J by 6 bases, with 25 bases between.

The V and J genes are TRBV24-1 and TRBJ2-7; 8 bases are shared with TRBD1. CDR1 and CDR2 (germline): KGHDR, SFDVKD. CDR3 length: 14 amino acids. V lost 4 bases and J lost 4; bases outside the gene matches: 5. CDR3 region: CATSEGRGHYEQYF. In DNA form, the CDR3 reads TGTGCCACCAGTGAAGGCAGGGGGCATTACGAGCAGTACTTC.